The clone carrying this T cell receptor (beta chain) came up a few times. The CDR3 sequence is 14 residues long. The germline CDR1 and CDR2 sequences are MDHEN and SYDVKM. The V gene lost 6 bases and the J gene lost 7 bases, with 16 bases spanning the gap. The data belong to a study of CD8 T cells in ankylosing spondylitis. Quantitative 5'-RACE was performed with molecular barcodes, and it yielded the TCR beta libraries. TCRdb called the 5' RACE reads again in MiXCR, with one record for every CDR3 protein. The table records tens of thousands of distinct CDR3 sequences, about 15% of them present only once.

Material: blood. This TCR derives from a male donor with ankylosing spondylitis or in good health (not recorded which). The rearrangement joins TRBV28 to TRBJ2-1; weak D call: TRBD2 (6 bases). The CDR3 here is CASRGPGGYNEQFF. CDR3 bases: TGTGCCAGCAGGGGACCCGGAGGGTATAATGAGCAGTTCTTC. Using reference TRBV28 and TRBJ2-1 for the parts outside the CDR3, the full variable domain is DVKVTQSSRYLVKRTGEKVFLECVQDMDHENMFWYRQDPGLGLRLIYFSYDVKMKEKGDIPEGYSVSREKKERFSLILESASTNQTSMYLCASRGPGGYNEQFFGPGTRLTVL.